Below, 11 T cell receptor beta chains from the same sample are listed, as sequenced in a study of blood T cell repertoires in COVID-19. The method was immunoSEQ multiplex PCR; TCRdb's version includes in-frame clones alone and lacks a portion of them. The sample has some 520,000 clones, nearly 90% seen once. The sequenced material came from peripheral blood. All receptors derive from a man aged 18-30 years with COVID-19, enrolled during active disease.

V is TRBV7-9 and J is TRBJ2-3; perhaps TRBD2 as D (6 bases). This CDR3 has 16 amino acids. Trimming removed 5 bases at V and 2 bases at J, with 17 bases between. The germline V gene has CDR1 SEHNR and CDR2 FQNEAQ (reference sequence). CDR3 DNA sequence: TGTGCCAGCAGCCCCAAAGGAGGGGCGCCCACAGATACGCAGTATTTT. Amino acids: CASSPKGGAPTDTQYF. Filled out from reference TRBV7-9 and TRBJ2-3, the complete variable domain reads DTGVSQNPRHKITKRGQNVTFRCDPISEHNRLYWYRQTLGQGPEFLTYFQNEAQLEKSRLLSDRFSAERPKGSFSTLEIQRTEQGDSAMYLCASSPKGGAPTDTQYFGPGTRLTVL.

The chain combines TRBV6-1 with TRBJ2-2; 12 bases are a match to TRBD1. CDR3 length: 20 residues. The germline gives CDR1 MNHNS, CDR2 SASEGT. V trimming: 4 bases; J trimming: 4 bases; junction bases outside the gene matches: 16. CDR3 residues: CASSAQPGQGAPGGTGELFF. CDR3 nucleotide sequence: TGTGCCAGCAGTGCTCAACCGGGACAGGGGGCCCCGGGGGGCACCGGGGAGCTGTTTTTT.

This clone was picked up one time. The V call is TRBV5-4, the J call TRBJ2-5, with 10 bases lining up with TRBD2. The CDR3 sequence is 15 residues long. V lost 4 bases to trimming and J lost 3 bases; unmatched junction nucleotides: 6. The germline CDR1 and CDR2 sequences are SGHNT and YYREEE (reference sequence). The chain's CDR3 is CASSPSGSHKETQYF. CDR3 DNA: TGTGCCAGCAGCCCTAGCGGGAGCCACAAAGAGACCCAGTACTTC.

The rearrangement joins TRBV2 to TRBJ2-5; TRBD1 aligns across 7 bases. The V and J ends lost 7 bases and 5 bases, in that order; junction bases with no gene match: 10. The CDR3 length is 14 residues. Germline V gene lookup returns CDR1 SNHLY and CDR2 FYNNEI. CDR3 nucleotide sequence: TGTGCCAGCAAGGACAGGAGTAATGGGGAGACCCAGTACTTC. Protein sequence: CASKDRSNGETQYF.

This clone has just one count. V and J are TRBV4-1 and TRBJ2-1, with 8 bases matching TRBD2. Germline CDR1 reads MGHRA; CDR2 reads YSYEKL. This CDR3 is built from 15 residues. V was clipped by 3 bases and J by 8 bases; unmatched bases: 9. CDR3: CASSHGTSRLDEQFF. CDR3 coding DNA: TGCGCCAGCAGCCACGGGACTAGTAGGCTGGATGAGCAGTTCTTC.

The chain has TRBV10-3 and TRBJ2-7; 9 nucleotides match TRBD1. Germline values: CDR1 ENHRY, CDR2 SYGVKD. V gave up 5 bases and J gave up 3 bases; unmatched junction bases: 5. CDR3 length: 14 amino acids. The CDR3 DNA sequence: TGTGCCATCAGTTCACCGGGACAGGGCTACGAGCAGTACTTC. Protein sequence: CAISSPGQGYEQYF.

The V call is TRBV6-1, the J call TRBJ2-7, with D possibly TRBD2 on 5 matching bases. This CDR3 region has 15 residues. Germline CDR1 reads MNHNS; CDR2 reads SASEGT. Trimming took 1 base from V and 4 from J, leaving 14 bases between them. For the CDR3, the DNA is TGTGCCAGCAGTGAAGGTGCGACTTCGGGGTACGAGCAGTACTTC. Its translation is CASSEGATSGYEQYF.

This clone was seen only once. J is TRBJ2-1 and V is TRBV11-2; the match to TRBD2 covers 14 bases. Losses at the gene ends were 5 bases for V and 8 bases for J; bases not matched to a gene: 5. The CDR3 has 15 amino acids. Germline CDR1 and CDR2: SGHAT and FQNNGV. This CDR3 is CASSAGTSGRHEQFF. The CDR3 DNA sequence: TGTGCCAGCAGCGCCGGGACTAGCGGGAGACATGAGCAGTTCTTC.

This clone was counted a few times. The chain employs TRBV13 and TRBJ2-1; the match to TRBD2 covers 9 bases. Germline V gene lookup returns CDR1 PRHDT and CDR2 FYEKMQ (reference sequence). The CDR3 covers 17 residues. V was clipped by 0 bases and J by 0 bases; unmatched bases: 3. The CDR3: CASSLGTAGGSYNEQFF. CDR3 DNA sequence: TGTGCCAGCAGCTTAGGTACAGCGGGAGGCTCCTACAATGAGCAGTTCTTC. Full variable domain (missing parts from reference TRBV13 and TRBJ2-1): AAGVIQSPRHLIKEKRETATLKCYPIPRHDTVYWYQQGPGQDPQFLISFYEKMQSDKGSIPDRFSAQQFSDYHSELNMSSLELGDSALYFCASSLGTAGGSYNEQFFGPGTRLTVL.

The V gene is TRBV27, the J gene TRBJ1-2; 8 bases agree with TRBD1. The germline V gene has CDR1 MNHEY and CDR2 SMNVEV (reference sequence). The CDR3 spans 14 residues. With 6 bases clipped from V and 7 bases from J, the junction kept 10 bases outside the gene matches. CDR3 sequence reads: CASRLDRAVGGYTF. CDR3 in DNA: TGTGCCAGCAGGTTGGACAGGGCTGTCGGTGGCTACACCTTC.

The chain joins TRBV5-6 to TRBJ1-5; D might be TRBD1 (5 bases). The V end lost 4 bases, the J end lost 11 bases, and 19 bases lay between the germline ends. This CDR3 has 14 amino acids. The V gene's germline CDR1 is SGHDT and CDR2 YYEEEE. CDR3 sequence: CASSKTPTATAQHF. The CDR3 DNA is TGTGCCAGCAGCAAAACCCCCACAGCGACAGCCCAGCATTTT.